This record looks at one T cell receptor beta chain sequence and its context. Method: immunoSEQ multiplex PCR; TCRdb's copy keeps in-frame clones and lacks some. The table records 75,000 to 90,000 clones, more than 75% of them present only once. This sample is part of a study of blood T cell repertoires in COVID-19. Germline CDR1 is SGHTA and CDR2 is FQGTGA. CDR3 length: 18 amino acids. Trimming stripped 0 bases from V and 3 bases from J, with 20 bases between. This receptor was identified in a human donor in a cohort sampled during active COVID-19. The sequenced material came from peripheral blood. This chain uses TRBV7-3 with TRBJ1-1; D ambiguous. This CDR3 reads CASSLTPQLGGWDTEAFF. The CDR3, as DNA: TGTGCCAGCAGCTTAACGCCACAGCTCGGAGGGTGGGACACTGAAGCTTTCTTT. The full variable domain, rest sourced from reference TRBV7-3 and TRBJ1-1, is GAGVSQTPSNKVTEKGKYVELRCDPISGHTALYWYRQSLGQGPEFLIYFQGTGAADDSGLPNDRFFAVRPEGSVSTLKIQRTERGDSAVYLCASSLTPQLGGWDTEAFFGQGTRLTVV.